These T cell receptor beta chains were read from a single sample in a study of blood T cell repertoires in COVID-19. Data came from immunoSEQ multiplex PCR; TCRdb stores just in-frame clones and leaves some out. The sample shows 250,000 to 350,000 clones, about nine tenths of them seen only once. Sample: peripheral blood. These receptor sequences come from a woman aged 40 to 50 who had recovered from COVID-19. The CDR3 runs from the conserved cysteine through the conserved F or W.

J | V | CDR3
TRBJ1-4 | TRBV27 | CASSPRTGLEEKLFF
TRBJ2-5 | TRBV5-1 | CASSFDRDSQYF
TRBJ2-7 | TRBV5-5 | CASSLVTGGQYF
TRBJ1-4 | TRBV2 | CASSPGQGPRQKLFF
TRBJ1-2 | TRBV11-2 | CASSSPVGGNYGYTF
TRBJ1-1 | TRBV25-1 | CASSGATGTEAFF
TRBJ1-5 | TRBV6-1 | CASSEAGGGNQPQHF
TRBJ1-4 | TRBV19 | CASSIPGFGEKLFF
TRBJ1-5 | TRBV19 | CASSTGQGRWQPQHF
TRBJ2-5 | TRBV9 | CASTLTGLAGAETQYF
TRBJ1-2 | TRBV27 | CASSPSGGEAHYGYTF
TRBJ2-5 | TRBV9 | CASSLRTGGEGETQYF
TRBJ2-1 | TRBV3-1/TRBV3-2 | CASSHPGTITYNEQFF
TRBJ2-7 | TRBV20-1 | CSASLPAGGYEQYF
TRBJ2-1 | TRBV30 | CAWSEAVASGRDSSYNEQFF
TRBJ2-7 | TRBV5-1 | CASSSTPDSQGLAGGYEQYF
TRBJ2-7 | TRBV6-2/TRBV6-3 | CASSTGTGGVYEQYF
TRBJ2-6 | TRBV14 | CASSQTRSGANVLTF
TRBJ2-3 | TRBV30 | CAWSVVAGGGTDTQYF
TRBJ1-1 | TRBV7-9 | CASSLGYQGSAFF
TRBJ1-1 | TRBV5-1 | CASRFAGNTEAFF
TRBJ2-7 | TRBV9 | CASSPSGAGVYEQYF
TRBJ2-7 | TRBV27 | CASSKQGEEYEQYF
TRBJ2-7 | TRBV19 | CASSMGRTGGDEQYF
TRBJ1-5 | TRBV19 | CASSIYPGTGDQPQHF
TRBJ2-7 | TRBV7-8 | CASSSTGTSGSSDYEQYF
TRBJ2-7 | TRBV30 | CAWNPGLAGVEQYF
TRBJ2-1 | TRBV29-1 | CSVEGASGSLNEQFF
TRBJ2-1 | TRBV30 | CAWGGGVSYNEQFF
TRBJ1-1 | TRBV5-1 | CASSEGAVEAFF
TRBJ2-3 | TRBV7-2 | CASSLVRTDTQYF
TRBJ2-5 | TRBV5-1 | CASSYVREGPETQYF
TRBJ1-5 | TRBV19 | CASSTAELSSNQPQHF
TRBJ2-5 | TRBV5-1 | CASSPLNRGVRETQYF
TRBJ2-7 | TRBV7-6 | CASSLDSGSSYEQYF
TRBJ2-2 | TRBV4-2 | CASSQDTGGDGELFF
TRBJ2-7 | TRBV12-3/TRBV12-4 | CASSPGYPYEQYF
TRBJ2-3 | TRBV9 | CASSVGGSSTDTQYF
TRBJ1-2 | TRBV3-1/TRBV3-2 | CASSQGSNYGYTF